One sample yielded the 20 T cell receptor beta chains listed below, sequenced in a study of blood T cell repertoires in COVID-19. Using immunoSEQ multiplex PCR, the repertoire was profiled, and TCRdb retains in-frame clones only, with some absent. The table has fewer than 200,000 clones, more than 80% seen once. Sequenced input: peripheral blood. The receptors derive from a woman in her forties with COVID-19, enrolled during active disease.

This chain links TRBV11-2 with TRBJ1-1, with a tentative D call TRBD1 (6 bases). Germline V gene data show CDR1 as SGHAT and CDR2 as FQNNGV. The V and J ends lost 3 bases and 0 bases respectively, with 14 bases between them. The CDR3 is 16 residues long. The CDR3 loop reads CASSFGGRWMNTEAFF. The CDR3 DNA sequence: TGTGCCAGCAGCTTCGGGGGGCGTTGGATGAACACTGAAGCTTTCTTT.

The chain employs TRBV7-9 and TRBJ2-7; a weak D match, TRBD2 (6 bases). The CDR3 runs 13 residues. Trimming pared 5 bases from V and 4 bases from J, leaving 12 bases between. CDR1 is SEHNR and CDR2 is FQNEAQ in the germline V gene (reference sequence). The DNA for the CDR3 is TGTGCCAGCAGCACGACTAGTTGGTACGAGCAGTACTTC. Its protein is CASSTTSWYEQYF.

The chain is built from TRBV30 and TRBJ2-1, with 12 bases lining up with TRBD2. This CDR3 is 16 amino acids long. Germline CDR1 reads GTSNPN; CDR2 reads SVGIG (reference sequence). With V trimmed by 4 bases and J by 5 bases, 9 bases remained unmatched. The DNA of the CDR3 is TGTGCCTGGACCCCGCTGGGACTAGCGGGCGACAATGAGCAGTTCTTC. Protein: CAWTPLGLAGDNEQFF.

The chain combines TRBV6-5 with TRBJ1-1; no reliable D call. Germline V gives CDR1 MNHEY, CDR2 SVGAGI. The CDR3 is 15 amino acids. V was cut by 6 bases and J by 1 base, with 15 bases left in between. CDR3 sequence: CASSRERLANTEAFF. CDR3 in DNA: TGTGCCAGCAGCCGCGAAAGACTGGCGAACACTGAAGCTTTCTTT.

The chain couples TRBV6-6 to TRBJ1-5; 7 positions agree with TRBD1. Germline V CDR1 and CDR2: MNHNY, SVGAGI (reference sequence). This CDR3 has 14 amino acids. The ends lost 8 bases at V and 4 bases at J; junction bases unmatched: 8. The DNA of the CDR3 is TGTGCCAGCTTCACCGGGACAGCTAATCAGCCCCAGCATTTT. Its translation is CASFTGTANQPQHF.

The chain has TRBV24-1 and TRBJ2-1; TRBD2 is a possible D gene (6 bases). Trimming took off 4 bases at V and 8 bases at J, with 14 bases between the two ends. The CDR3 sequence is 14 residues long. Germline loops: CDR1 KGHDR, CDR2 SFDVKD. The chain's CDR3 is CATSEPTSFHEQFF. DNA for the CDR3: TGTGCCACCAGTGAGCCCACTAGCTTCCATGAGCAGTTCTTC.

CDR3 nucleotides: TGTGCCAGCAGTGTGGCAGGGGCCGGGGCTAATGAAAAACTGTTTTTT. Protein: CASSVAGAGANEKLFF. This chain links TRBV25-1 with TRBJ1-4; the D gene is possibly TRBD1 (6 bases). The V gene lost 4 bases and the J gene lost 3 bases, with 15 bases spanning the gap. The CDR3 covers 16 residues. Germline CDR1 is MGHDK and CDR2 is SYGVNS.

This clone was counted a single time. V gene TRBV10-2 combines with J gene TRBJ2-7, with TRBD1 matching 7 bases. The V gene's germline CDR1 is WSHSY and CDR2 SAAADI. After removal of 5 bases from V and 1 base from J, the junction contained 5 bases not matched to a gene. The CDR3 loop spans 14 amino acids. The CDR3 DNA sequence: TGCGCCAGCAGTCCGAGACAGGGTTCCTACGAGCAGTACTTC. Its translation: CASSPRQGSYEQYF.

CDR3 DNA sequence: TGTGCCAGCAGTTTAATAGGTCAGGGGTCCTACGAGCAGTACTTC. Its translation: CASSLIGQGSYEQYF. The chain couples TRBV27 to TRBJ2-7, with D possibly being TRBD1 (6 bases). Per the germline V gene, CDR1 is MNHEY and CDR2 is SMNVEV (reference sequence). The CDR3 runs to 15 residues. V was trimmed by 2 bases and J by 1 base, leaving 12 bases between them.

The chain recombines TRBV5-6 with TRBJ2-2, with D tentatively TRBD1 (6 bases). From germline, CDR1 is SGHDT and CDR2 YYEEEE. Trimming stripped 0 bases from V and 4 bases from J, with 16 bases between. The CDR3 is 17 residues long. The CDR3 is CASSLGPGTIRTGELFF. The CDR3 coding sequence is TGTGCCAGCAGCTTGGGTCCCGGGACAATTCGCACCGGGGAGCTGTTTTTT.

Written as DNA, the CDR3 is TGTGCCAGCAGCAGGGGACTAGCGGGAGGGGAAGAGACCCAGTACTTC. Amino acids: CASSRGLAGGEETQYF. The chain carries TRBV5-4 and TRBJ2-5; 16 bases map to TRBD2. Germline V CDR1 and CDR2: SGHNT, YYREEE (reference sequence). The CDR3 covers 16 residues. Losses at the gene ends were 4 bases for V and 3 bases for J; bases not matched to a gene: 3.

V is TRBV4-1 and J is TRBJ1-1; perhaps TRBD1 as D (6 bases). Germline-derived CDR1 and CDR2 are MGHRA and YSYEKL. This CDR3 is built from 14 residues. Trimming removed 6 bases at V and 2 bases at J, with 13 bases between. The CDR3 protein is CASRGGIGNTEAFF. The CDR3 DNA sequence: TGCGCCAGCAGAGGGGGAATCGGTAACACTGAAGCTTTCTTT.

The chain links TRBV10-3 to TRBJ1-2; 9 bases align to TRBD1. The CDR3 covers 14 residues. With 6 bases clipped from V and 7 bases from J, the junction kept 9 bases outside the gene matches. Germline lookup yields CDR1 ENHRY and CDR2 SYGVKD. In nucleotides, the CDR3 is TGTGCCATCAGCCCGGGACAGGGTGATAGTGGCTACACCTTC. Translated: CAISPGQGDSGYTF.

This clone showed up just a few times. This rearrangement joins TRBV6-5 to TRBJ2-7, with 7 bases that match TRBD2. Germline V gene data show CDR1 as MNHEY and CDR2 as SVGAGI. With 6 bases clipped from V and 1 base from J, the junction kept 6 bases outside the gene matches. The CDR3 sequence is 14 residues long. For the CDR3, the DNA is TGTGCCAGCAGCTGGGGGGGTGGGTCCTACGAGCAGTACGTC. Its protein is CASSWGGGSYEQYV.

The chain joins TRBV7-6 to TRBJ2-2; the D is unclear. V was cut by 0 bases and J by 6 bases, with 11 bases left in between. The CDR3 extends over 15 amino acids. The germline V gene encodes CDR1 SGHVS and CDR2 FNYEAQ. CDR3 bases: TGTGCCAGCAGCTTAGCGCAAGCCCCCCCCGGGGAGCTGTTTTTT. This sequence encodes CASSLAQAPPGELFF.

At least ten counts were recorded for this clone. The chain couples TRBV30 to TRBJ1-2; D gene uncertain. The CDR3 length is 11 residues. Germline V CDR1 and CDR2: GTSNPN, SVGIG (reference sequence). Between the trimmed V and J ends, which lost 8 bases and 0 bases, there was a span of 7 bases. The CDR3 spells CAGGPNYGYTF. Written as DNA, the CDR3 is TGTGCCGGAGGGCCTAACTATGGCTACACCTTC.

The chain recombines TRBV6-5 with TRBJ2-7, with TRBD2 matching over 12 bases. J gave up 0 bases and V 6 bases, and 3 bases lay outside the gene matches. This CDR3 has 15 residues. Germline V gene sequence: CDR1 MNHEY, CDR2 SVGAGI. The CDR3 sequence: CASRPLAGGSYEQYF. CDR3 in DNA: TGTGCCAGCAGACCACTAGCGGGAGGCTCCTACGAGCAGTACTTC.

This chain links TRBV10-2 with TRBJ1-2; D is unresolved. Germline values: CDR1 WSHSY, CDR2 SAAADI. The CDR3 contains 14 residues. V was trimmed by 2 bases and J by 7 bases, leaving 14 bases between them. The CDR3 coding sequence is TGCGCCAGCAGTGAGAGCGGTCAGCGGTTTGGCTACACCTTC. Amino acid sequence: CASSESGQRFGYTF.

The chain carries TRBV4-1 and TRBJ1-4, with D perhaps matching TRBD1 (5 bases). The germline V gene encodes CDR1 MGHRA and CDR2 YSYEKL. V gave up 2 bases and J gave up 2 bases, with 9 bases separating them. This CDR3 has 15 amino acids. CDR3 in amino acids: CASSQQGTTNEKLFF. The CDR3 nucleotides read TGCGCCAGCAGCCAACAGGGTACGACTAATGAAAAACTGTTTTTT.

V and J are TRBV6-6 and TRBJ1-3, with unresolved D. The V gene lost 10 bases and the J gene lost 0 bases, with 13 bases spanning the gap. This CDR3 has 14 amino acids. Germline CDR1 and CDR2: MNHNY and SVGAGI (reference sequence). This CDR3 is CATSEGGSGNTIYF. The DNA of the CDR3 is TGTGCCACTTCAGAGGGAGGCTCTGGAAACACCATATATTTT.